This entry lists 7 T cell receptor beta chains sequenced from one sample in a study of cytomegalovirus exposure and HLA in healthy donors. The PCR used 60 Vbeta and 13 Jbeta primers. TCRdb's table, derived via immunoSEQ multiplex PCR, lists solely in-frame clones and lacks some. Of 150,000 or so clones in the sample, about four fifths were seen once. Sample: PBMCs. All receptors derive from a man aged 18 to 30 in good health and CMV-seronegative.

This clone came up a few times. V and J are TRBV5-1 and TRBJ2-3, with TRBD2 as a possible D gene (7 bases). From germline, CDR1 is SGHRS and CDR2 YFSETQ. This CDR3 has 16 residues. The V end was cut by 0 bases, the J end by 2 bases, with 13 bases between. The CDR3 loop reads CASSLGAGATTDTQYF. In DNA form, the CDR3 reads TGCGCCAGCAGCTTGGGGGCGGGGGCCACCACAGATACGCAGTATTTT.

This chain uses TRBV7-2 with TRBJ2-1; TRBD2 matches at 11 bases. The V and J ends lost 5 bases and 6 bases, in that order; junction bases with no gene match: 6. The CDR3 runs 15 residues. Germline V lookup: CDR1 SGHTA, CDR2 FQGNSA. The DNA for the CDR3 is TGTGCCAGCAGCCCTTCCGGGACTAGCGGCAATGAGCAGTTCTTC. Protein sequence: CASSPSGTSGNEQFF.

The rearrangement joins TRBV2 to TRBJ2-7, with a possible D match to TRBD1 (5 bases). The CDR3 covers 15 residues. Trimming removed 2 bases from V and 3 bases from J, with 14 bases in between. CDR1 and CDR2 (germline): SNHLY, FYNNEI. In DNA form, the CDR3 reads TGTGCCAGCAGTGAAAGGGGTACAGCGAGCTACGAGCAGTACGTC. This codes for CASSERGTASYEQYV.

This clone was found a few times. The chain recombines TRBV4-1 with TRBJ2-2; 8 bases match TRBD2. Germline assignment: CDR1 MGHRA and CDR2 YSYEKL. CDR3 length: 17 residues. V trimming: 0 bases; J trimming: 5 bases; junction bases outside the gene matches: 8. The CDR3 protein is CASSQERGGGFTGELFF. CDR3 nucleotide sequence: TGCGCCAGCAGCCAAGAGCGGGGCGGGGGGTTTACCGGGGAGCTGTTTTTT.

This clone has only one observation. The rearrangement uses TRBV7-2 and TRBJ2-1, with a weak D call TRBD2 (6 bases). Between the trimmed V and J ends, which lost 0 bases and 6 bases, there was a span of 15 bases. Germline values: CDR1 SGHTA, CDR2 FQGNSA. The CDR3 sequence is 16 residues long. CDR3 coding DNA: TGTGCCAGCAGCTTAGCGCGGGGTACCCTTTCCAATGAGCAGTTCTTC. It yields the protein CASSLARGTLSNEQFF. The full variable domain, in which reference TRBV7-2 and TRBJ2-1 provide the parts outside the CDR3, is GAGVSQSPSNKVTEKGKDVELRCDPISGHTALYWYRQSLGQGLEFLIYFQGNSAPDKSGLPSDRFSAERTGGSVSTLTIQRTQQEDSAVYLCASSLARGTLSNEQFFGPGTRLTVL.

The chain has TRBV28 and TRBJ2-1; 7 positions match TRBD1. Germline CDR1 reads MDHEN; CDR2 reads SYDVKM. V shed 2 bases and J 5 bases; nucleotides not matched to a gene: 9. This CDR3 comprises 16 residues. The CDR3 sequence is CASSLRGQVEDNEQFF. The CDR3 DNA sequence: TGTGCCAGCAGTTTAAGGGGGCAGGTTGAGGACAATGAGCAGTTCTTC. The whole variable domain, remainder taken from reference TRBV28 and TRBJ2-1, is DVKVTQSSRYLVKRTGEKVFLECVQDMDHENMFWYRQDPGLGLRLIYFSYDVKMKEKGDIPEGYSVSREKKERFSLILESASTNQTSMYLCASSLRGQVEDNEQFFGPGTRLTVL.

The rearrangement uses TRBV9 and TRBJ1-2; 9 positions match TRBD1. In germline, CDR1 is SGDLS, CDR2 YYNGEE. The CDR3 has 13 residues. V shed 2 bases and J 6 bases; nucleotides not matched to a gene: 2. Written as DNA, the CDR3 is TGTGCCAGCAGCGTCCGGACAGGGGATGGCTACACCTTC. Translating gives CASSVRTGDGYTF.